The 7 T cell receptor beta chains reported below all come from one sample, sequenced in a study of T and B cells in COVID-19 patients. Multiplex PCR with BIOMED2 TRB-A/B primer pools amplified TRB rearrangements. TCRdb re-called the multiplex PCR reads with MiXCR, one entry per CDR3 protein. The sample has fewer than 10,000 distinct CDR3 sequences; around 33% are singletons. TRB was amplified from roughly 250-500 ng of blood genomic DNA. Input material: blood. These receptors all come from a human donor who had recovered from COVID-19.

This clonotype is medium-sized within its sample. The chain has TRBV19 and TRBJ1-6, with D tentatively TRBD1 (6 bases). CDR3 length: 15 amino acids. Germline CDR1 and CDR2: LNHDA and SQIVND (reference sequence). The ends were cut back, 5 bases at V and 8 bases at J, with 16 bases in the middle. The CDR3 sequence is CASSPFRGIYSPLHF. CDR3 nucleotides: TGTGCCAGTAGTCCATTCAGGGGAATCTATTCACCCCTCCACTTT. Complete variable domain (other parts from reference TRBV19 and TRBJ1-6): DGGITQSPKYLFRKEGQNVTLSCEQNLNHDAMYWYRQDPGQGLRLIYYSQIVNDFQKGDIAEGYSVSREKKESFPLTVTSAQKNPTAFYLCASSPFRGIYSPLHFGNGTRLTVT.

By share, this clonotype ranks as medium-sized (0.01 to 0.1%). The genes are TRBV6-5 and TRBJ1-2; 7 nucleotides line up with TRBD1. Germline V gives CDR1 MNHEY, CDR2 SVGAGI. The trim removed 10 bases at V and 4 bases at J, leaving 6 bases unmatched. CDR3 length equals 12 residues. The CDR3 spells CATRQGLYGYTF. The CDR3 bases are TGTGCCACCCGACAGGGCCTCTATGGCTACACCTTC.

This clonotype ranks as medium-sized. The V call is TRBV30, the J call TRBJ2-5; 7 nucleotides agree with TRBD1. CDR1 is GTSNPN, CDR2 SVGIG, per germline (reference sequence). CDR3 length equals 10 residues. Trimming at V came to 2 bases and at J to 10 bases, leaving 1 base not matched to a gene. In nucleotides, the CDR3 is TGTGCCTGGAGTAGGGGGCTCCAGTACTTC. Amino acids: CAWSRGLQYF.

V and J are TRBV5-4 and TRBJ1-1; TRBD1 matches 10 bases. J was trimmed by 4 bases and V by 4 bases; bases with no gene match: 10. The CDR3 length is 16 residues. CDR1 SGHNT and CDR2 YYREEE come from the germline V gene (reference sequence). The CDR3 DNA reads as TGTGCCAGCAGCCCAGAGACAGGGGGCGCGGGCACTGAAGCTTTCTTT. Encoded protein: CASSPETGGAGTEAFF.

The chain has TRBV11-2 and TRBJ2-5, with D perhaps TRBD1 (6 bases). V lost 8 bases to trimming and J lost 7 bases, with 20 bases between them. Looked up from germline, CDR1 is SGHAT and CDR2 is FQNNGV. This CDR3 has 14 amino acids. CDR3 nucleotide sequence: TGTGCCAGCCGTAGGGGGAGCGGCAGTGGGACCCAGTACTTC. This sequence encodes CASRRGSGSGTQYF.

This clonotype turned up a few times. The chain has TRBV27 and TRBJ1-5; D remains unclear. The germline V and J ends were trimmed by 2 bases and 5 bases, with 7 bases remaining between them. Germline V gives CDR1 MNHEY, CDR2 SMNVEV (reference sequence). The CDR3 sequence is 13 residues long. The CDR3 sequence is CASSLNRYQPQHF. The CDR3 nucleotides are TGTGCCAGCAGTTTAAACCGATATCAGCCCCAGCATTTT.

The genes are TRBV20-1 and TRBJ2-5, with D possibly matching TRBD2 (5 bases). The CDR3 has 14 residues. The germline V and J ends were trimmed by 3 bases and 3 bases, with 14 bases remaining between them. Germline-derived CDR1 and CDR2 are DFQATT and SNEGSKA (reference sequence). The CDR3 coding sequence is TGCAGTGCTAGTAGTCTGAGAGCGGAAGAGACCCAGTACTTC. As protein: CSASSLRAEETQYF.